Listed below are T cell receptor beta chains from one sample, sequenced in a study of blood T cell repertoires in COVID-19. Using immunoSEQ multiplex PCR, the repertoire was profiled, and TCRdb retains in-frame clones only, with some absent. The table lists approximately 45,000 clones, roughly 90% of them singletons. The source material was peripheral blood. The receptors come from a human donor in a cohort sampled during active COVID-19. CDR3s include the opening cysteine and the closing phenylalanine or tryptophan. The D gene is left open where the match is weak. Clone size, where shown, is once, few, many, or a class for clones that have expanded.

>.|TRBV30|.|TRBJ2-7
CAWSVIPGIYEQYF
TGTGCCTGGAGTGTAATCCCAGGGATCTACGAGCAGTACTTC
>.|TRBV5-5|TRBD2|TRBJ2-5
CASSPGLAGALNQETQYF
TGTGCCAGCAGCCCGGGACTAGCGGGGGCCTTAAACCAAGAGACCCAGTACTTC
>.|TRBV9|.|TRBJ1-3
CASSFSQGGDTIYF
TGTGCCAGCAGCTTCTCGCAGGGTGGGGACACCATATATTTT
>once|TRBV30|.|TRBJ1-3
CAWSERRSSGNTIYF
TGTGCCTGGAGTGAGAGGAGGAGCTCTGGAAACACCATATATTTT
>.|TRBV5-4|.|TRBJ2-3
CASSLGGGRQRFSTDTQYF
TGTGCCAGCAGCTTGGGGGGAGGACGCCAACGTTTTAGCACAGATACGCAGTATTTT
>few|TRBV10-1|.|TRBJ1-3
CASGGAGNTIYF
TGCGCCAGCGGTGGAGCTGGAAACACCATATATTTT
>.|TRBV11-2|.|TRBJ2-7
CASSFSGSYEQYF
TGTGCCAGCAGCTTTAGCGGCTCCTACGAGCAGTACTTC
>.|TRBV7-2|.|TRBJ2-5
CASSSYQETQYF
TGTGCCAGCAGCTCGTACCAAGAGACCCAGTACTTC
>.|TRBV5-6|.|TRBJ1-4
CASSAQVATNEKLFF
TGTGCCAGCAGCGCCCAGGTTGCAACTAATGAAAAACTGTTTTTT
>.|TRBV19|TRBD2|TRBJ2-2
CASSRLAGAGGELFF
TGTGCCAGTAGCAGACTAGCGGGGGCGGGCGGGGAGCTGTTTTTT
>.|TRBV11-2|.|TRBJ2-3
CASSLGRLTDTQYF
TGTGCCAGCAGCTTAGGGAGACTTACAGATACGCAGTATTTT
>.|TRBV5-4|TRBD1|TRBJ1-6
CASSLRQGVSSPLHF
TGTGCCAGCAGCTTGCGTCAGGGGGTTAGCTCACCCCTCCACTTT
>.|TRBV3-1/TRBV3-2|.|TRBJ1-4
CASSQDVATEKLFF
TGTGCCAGCAGCCAAGACGTGGCAACGGAAAAACTGTTTTTT
>.|TRBV21-1|.|TRBJ2-1
CASSNPRTSGGPDNEQFF
TGTGCCAGCAGCAACCCACGGACTAGCGGGGGGCCAGACAATGAGCAGTTCTTC
>once|TRBV27|TRBD1|TRBJ2-3
CDRQGLCTDTQYF
TGTGACAGACAGGGGCTTTGCACAGATACGCAGTATTTT
>.|TRBV2|TRBD2|TRBJ2-1
CASSEGSGGGEQFF
TGTGCCAGCAGTGAAGGTAGCGGGGGGGGTGAGCAGTTCTTC
>.|TRBV19|TRBD1|TRBJ2-7
CASSTGGQGQLEQYF
TGTGCCAGTAGTACGGGGGGACAGGGGCAGCTCGAGCAGTACTTC
>.|TRBV11-2|.|TRBJ1-4
CASSLGQPSGEKLFF
TGTGCCAGCAGCTTAGGACAACCGAGTGGTGAAAAACTGTTTTTT
>once|TRBV5-4|TRBD2|TRBJ2-7
CASSLASGAYEQYF
TGTGCCAGCAGCTTGGCTAGCGGCGCCTACGAGCAGTACTTC
>.|TRBV7-8|.|TRBJ2-5
CASSLGLIQETQYF
TGTGCCAGCAGCTTGGGACTTATCCAAGAGACCCAGTACTTC
>.|TRBV6-6|TRBD1|TRBJ1-5
CASSWTGQRQPQHF
TGTGCCAGCAGTTGGACAGGGCAGCGTCAGCCCCAGCATTTT
>.|TRBV7-2|.|TRBJ2-7
CASSRGTYEQYF
TGTGCCAGCAGCCGGGGTACCTACGAGCAGTACTTC
>.|TRBV6-5|TRBD1|TRBJ1-1
CASSRQGGKGAFF
TGTGCCAGCAGCCGGCAAGGGGGCAAAGGAGCTTTCTTT
>.|TRBV10-3|.|TRBJ1-5
CAISDSSNQPQHF
TGTGCCATCAGTGACAGTAGCAATCAGCCCCAGCATTTT
>few|TRBV30|TRBD1|TRBJ1-2
CAWRTGEDGYTF
TGTGCCTGGAGAACAGGGGAGGATGGCTACACCTTC
>.|TRBV5-4|.|TRBJ2-5
CASSQDPQLPQYF
TGTGCCAGCAGCCAGGATCCCCAACTCCCCCAGTACTTC
>.|TRBV5-4|.|TRBJ1-6
CASSFARSSNSPLHF
TGTGCCAGCAGCTTTGCCAGGTCATCAAATTCACCCCTCCACTTT
>.|TRBV11-2|.|TRBJ1-2
CASSYGSGEGYTF
TGTGCCAGCAGCTACGGGAGTGGAGAAGGCTACACCTTC
>.|TRBV5-6|.|TRBJ2-7
CASSLTGGSEQYF
TGTGCCAGCAGCTTGACTGGGGGGAGCGAGCAGTACTTC
>.|TRBV20-1|TRBD1|TRBJ1-5
CSASQGARQPQHF
TGCAGTGCTAGTCAGGGGGCGCGACAGCCCCAGCATTTT
>.|TRBV10-2|.|TRBJ1-6
CASRDSYSYNSPLHF
TGCGCCAGCAGGGACAGTTACTCCTATAATTCACCCCTCCACTTT
>.|TRBV7-9|.|TRBJ1-6
CASSFGTDNSPLHF
TGTGCCAGCAGCTTCGGTACCGATAATTCACCCCTCCACTTT
>.|TRBV30|TRBD1|TRBJ1-2
CAWDRGLQSGYTF
TGTGCCTGGGACAGGGGGCTACAGTCGGGCTACACCTTC
>.|TRBV19|.|TRBJ1-6
CASSIDLRDTAYNSPLHF
TGTGCCAGTAGTATAGATTTAAGAGACACCGCCTATAATTCACCCCTCCACTTT
>.|TRBV7-9|.|TRBJ2-2
CASTPRRQSNTGELFF
TGTGCCAGCACCCCGCGCCGACAGTCGAACACCGGGGAGCTGTTTTTT
>.|TRBV6-5|TRBD1|TRBJ2-2
CASRGGQGTGELFF
TGTGCCAGCAGAGGGGGACAGGGAACCGGGGAGCTGTTTTTT
>.|TRBV5-8|TRBD2|TRBJ2-5
CASSSGLGLGETQYF
TGTGCCAGCAGCTCGGGACTAGGGTTAGGAGAGACCCAGTACTTC
>.|TRBV10-3|.|TRBJ1-1
CAISESEEGRAFF
TGTGCCATCAGTGAGTCGGAGGAGGGGAGAGCTTTCTTT
>.|TRBV5-4|.|TRBJ1-1
CASSYLEGDTEAFF
TGTGCCAGCAGCTACTTAGAGGGGGACACTGAAGCTTTCTTT
>.|TRBV19|.|TRBJ1-1
CASSISQGNTEAFF
TGTGCCAGTAGTATTTCACAGGGAAACACTGAAGCTTTCTTT
>.|TRBV6-6|.|TRBJ1-2
CASSPLQRGYTF
TGTGCCAGCAGCCCATTACAACGTGGCTACACCTTC
>.|TRBV27|.|TRBJ1-5
CASSLKRSNQPQHF
TGTGCCAGCAGTTTAAAACGGAGCAATCAGCCCCAGCATTTT
>few|TRBV27|.|TRBJ1-3
CASSLQGSSGNTIYF
TGTGCCAGCAGTTTGCAGGGGAGCTCTGGAAACACCATATATTTT